A single T cell receptor (beta chain) is shown here with its context. What it binds is not known. The CDR3 is 13 residues long. With 7 bases clipped from V and 5 bases from J, the junction kept 6 bases outside the gene matches. CDR1 and CDR2 from the germline V gene are SGHRS and YFSETQ. The immunoSEQ assay was v3.0, run at survey level. Only in-frame clones appear in the TCRdb table, and some are missing; sequencing was by immunoSEQ multiplex PCR. The sample contains fewer than 35,000 clones, almost 85% of which appear only once. The source of the sample is a study of long-term antiretroviral therapy in people with HIV. Study-level results: Although diversity increased after ART, it remained lower than in transplant donor controls.

Sample: unsorted PBMCs, taken 3.3 years after starting antiretroviral therapy. The gene calls are TRBV5-1 and TRBJ2-5; 9 bases are a match to TRBD2. The clonotype originates from a man younger than 35 with HIV. The CDR3 region is CASSRTSVETQYF. In DNA form, the CDR3 reads TGCGCCAGCTCCCGGACTAGCGTTGAGACCCAGTACTTC.